A selection of T cell receptor beta chains follows, all from one sample in a study of blood T cell repertoires in COVID-19. Repertoires were generated with immunoSEQ multiplex PCR, while TCRdb's copy carries only in-frame clones and drops some. This sample carries about 100,000 clones, approximately 93% of them seen once, and the ten largest clones take around 0.94%. Sequencing was carried out using peripheral blood. These receptors all stem from a man aged 60 to 75 with acute or convalescent COVID-19. Each CDR3 is given with its conserved first and last residue. A D gene is named only where the DNA matches it firmly. Not all rows give a size; the values are once, few, many and, for expanded clones, a class.

J gene	D gene	V gene	clone size	CDR3 DNA	CDR3 protein
TRBJ1-5	.	TRBV21-1	.	TGTGCCAGCAGCCCTGGGGCAACCTATAGCAATCAGCCCCAGCATTTT	CASSPGATYSNQPQHF
TRBJ1-3	.	TRBV15	once	TGTGCCACCAGCAGAGATACAGGCTCTGGAAACACCATATATTTT	CATSRDTGSGNTIYF
TRBJ1-1	.	TRBV5-1	.	TGCGCCAGCAGCATGGATCAGGGTGTATCTGAAGCTTTCTTT	CASSMDQGVSEAFF
TRBJ2-5	.	TRBV30	.	TGTGCCTGCCACGCTTCCAGGGGTAGGGAGACCCAGTACTTC	CACHASRGRETQYF
TRBJ2-1	TRBD2	TRBV19	.	TGTGCCAGTAGTCTAGCGGGAACCTCCTACAATGAGCAGTTCTTC	CASSLAGTSYNEQFF
TRBJ2-1	TRBD1	TRBV3-1/TRBV3-2	once	TGTGCCAGCAGCCCTCCGGGACAGGGCTACAATGAGCAGTTCTTC	CASSPPGQGYNEQFF
TRBJ1-1	.	TRBV3-1/TRBV3-2	once	TGTGCCAGCAGCTATTACTCCGAGGGAGCTGAAGCTTTCTTT	CASSYYSEGAEAFF
TRBJ2-3	.	TRBV24-1	.	TGTGCCACCAGTGACCCGGTAAGCACAGATACGCAGTATTTT	CATSDPVSTDTQYF
TRBJ1-2	.	TRBV7-2	few	TGTGCCAGCAGCGGAGGACTGTTCTATGGCTACACCTTC	CASSGGLFYGYTF
TRBJ1-3	.	TRBV19	.	TGTGCCAGTAGTAGCGGCTACTCTGGAAACACCATATATTTT	CASSSGYSGNTIYF
TRBJ1-3	TRBD1	TRBV2	.	TGTGCCAGCAGTGTGCGGGGGACAGGGTCTGGAAACACCATATATTTT	CASSVRGTGSGNTIYF
TRBJ2-5	TRBD2	TRBV5-1	.	TGCGCCAGCAGCTTGGAGCTAGCGGGACGCCAAGAGACCCAGTACTTC	CASSLELAGRQETQYF
TRBJ1-1	.	TRBV6-5	few	TGTGCCAGCACCCCAATTCCAGGGTCCTCTGAAGCTTTCTTT	CASTPIPGSSEAFF
TRBJ2-3	TRBD2	TRBV7-8	.	TGTGCCAGCAGCTTAATAGCGGGAGGGCCCGGGGATACGCAGTATTTT	CASSLIAGGPGDTQYF
TRBJ1-6	.	TRBV10-2	.	TGCGCCAGCATGACTGACCCGAGCTCCTATAATTCACCCCTCCACTTT	CASMTDPSSYNSPLHF
TRBJ2-2	TRBD1	TRBV18	.	TGTGCCAGCTCACCAAGGTTACAGGGGGCTGCCGGGGAGCTGTTTTTT	CASSPRLQGAAGELFF
TRBJ2-1	TRBD1	TRBV5-4	.	TGTGCCAGCAGCTCCCGGACAGGGTGGGATGAGCAGTTCTTC	CASSSRTGWDEQFF
TRBJ2-3	TRBD2	TRBV13	.	TGTGCCAGCAGCTCGCTGACTAGCGGGACTATCACAGATACGCAGTATTTT	CASSSLTSGTITDTQYF
TRBJ1-4	.	TRBV12-3/TRBV12-4	.	TGTGCCAGCAGTCTCCGGTCGGGGGAAAAACTGTTTTTT	CASSLRSGEKLFF
TRBJ2-1	.	TRBV2	.	TGTGCCAGCCGGACAACTAACAATGAGCAGTTCTTC	CASRTTNNEQFF
TRBJ2-1	TRBD1	TRBV3-1/TRBV3-2	.	TGTGCCAGCAGCCAGGGGTTTTTTGACAGGGGGCGGAATGAGCAGTTCTTC	CASSQGFFDRGRNEQFF
TRBJ1-1	TRBD1	TRBV28	once	TGTGCCAGCAGTTTGGCGGGGACAGGGGGGTTAAGGGCTTTCTTT	CASSLAGTGGLRAFF
TRBJ2-7	TRBD1	TRBV11-2	.	TGTGCCAGCAGCCCGGACAGGGTAGGTGAGCAGTACTTC	CASSPDRVGEQYF
TRBJ1-6	TRBD1	TRBV28	.	TGTGCCAGCAGTTTGGGTCAGGGGGGTTCACCCCTCCACTTT	CASSLGQGGSPLHF
TRBJ2-1	.	TRBV5-4	.	TGTGCCAGCAGCTTGGTCGGGGATGAGCAGTTCTTC	CASSLVGDEQFF
TRBJ1-2	.	TRBV19	.	TGTGCCAGTAGCCATCGGGCCAGGGGCGGCTATGGCTACACCTTC	CASSHRARGGYGYTF
TRBJ1-1	TRBD1	TRBV7-2	.	TGTGCCAGCAGCTTAGGTGGGACAGGGGGAGCTTTCTTT	CASSLGGTGGAFF
TRBJ2-7	TRBD2	TRBV27	once	TGTGCCAGCAGTTTTAAGCGGGGGGGCGAGCAGTACTTC	CASSFKRGGEQYF
TRBJ2-3	.	TRBV19	.	TGTGCCAGTAGTATAGATCTAGTAGCAGGGGCGATAAGCACAGATACGCAGTATTTT	CASSIDLVAGAISTDTQYF
TRBJ1-4	TRBD1	TRBV7-9	.	TGTGCCAGCAGCTTCCAGGGGGCTGTTAATGAAAAACTGTTTTTT	CASSFQGAVNEKLFF
TRBJ2-7	TRBD1	TRBV29-1	few	TGCAGCGTACGGAGGGACAGGACGGCCGAGCAGTACTTC	CSVRRDRTAEQYF
TRBJ2-2	.	TRBV20-1	once	TGCAGTGCTATTGACGGGAGAAGCACCGGGGAGCTGTTTTTT	CSAIDGRSTGELFF
TRBJ1-2	.	TRBV2	.	TGTGCCAGCCCAAAATCTCGGACAGATATAGGCGGCTACACCTTC	CASPKSRTDIGGYTF
TRBJ1-2	.	TRBV9	.	TGTGCCAGCAGCCCGGTAACAGGGTATTCTGGCTACACCTTC	CASSPVTGYSGYTF
TRBJ1-6	.	TRBV19	.	TGTGCCAGTTCACCTACTAAACGGAATTCACCCCTCCACTTT	CASSPTKRNSPLHF
TRBJ1-5	TRBD1	TRBV9	few	TGTGCCAGCAGCGGGACAGGGTGGGGTCAGCCCCAGCATTTT	CASSGTGWGQPQHF
TRBJ2-5	TRBD2	TRBV20-1	.	TGCAGTGCTAGTGTTGTGATGGTAGGGAGGGATCAAGAGACCCAGTACTTC	CSASVVMVGRDQETQYF
TRBJ2-3	TRBD2	TRBV6-1	.	TGTGCCAGCAGTGAAGAGGCGGCGGGAGTGCGAGATACGCAGTATTTT	CASSEEAAGVRDTQYF